One sample yielded the 17 T cell receptor beta chains listed below, sequenced in a study of T-cell memory formation after mild COVID-19. TCRdb ran MiXCR on the 5' RACE reads and lists one entry per CDR3 protein. The sample records roughly 120,000 distinct CDR3 sequences, about a sixth being singletons. Sequencing was carried out using PBMCs or a T cell subset sorted from them (not recorded which). These receptors all come from an adult woman who had mild COVID-19 (a few samples of this study predate the infection). Cell type and time point are not known.

This sequence joins TRBV10-3 and TRBJ2-1; D not certain. CDR1 and CDR2 from the germline V gene are ENHRY and SYGVKD. V was pared by 0 bases and J by 6 bases, with 12 bases between. The CDR3 runs to 15 residues. The CDR3 nucleotides are TGTGCCATCAGTGAGTCGCCACTTAGTGTCAATGAGCAGTTCTTC. Protein sequence: CAISESPLSVNEQFF.

This clonotype was picked up a small number of times. The genes are TRBV5-1 and TRBJ2-2; 13 bases agree with TRBD2. CDR3 size: 19 residues. CDR1 is SGHRS and CDR2 is YFSETQ in the germline V gene. V gave up 8 bases and J gave up 4 bases; unmatched junction bases: 17. The DNA for the CDR3 is TGCGCCAGTAGAGCCTCCCTTTCACTAGCGGGAGGGCTCACCGGGGAGCTGTTTTTT. Protein: CASRASLSLAGGLTGELFF.

V is TRBV18 and J is TRBJ2-7; 9 bases fit TRBD2. V shed 2 bases and J 3 bases; nucleotides not matched to a gene: 5. The length of the CDR3 is 15 residues. Germline CDR1 KGHSH, CDR2 LQKENI. The CDR3 nucleotides read TGTGCCAGCTCACCAGGGGCGGGAGGGAACTACGAGCAGTACTTC. This gives the protein CASSPGAGGNYEQYF.

This clonotype was recorded a few times. The CDR3 here is CASSPGQLWYEQFF. The CDR3 DNA is TGTGCCAGCTCACCTGGACAGTTATGGTATGAGCAGTTCTTC. The J gene is TRBJ2-1, the V gene TRBV18, with D maybe TRBD1 (6 bases). The V end lost 3 bases, the J end lost 8 bases, and 14 bases lay between the germline ends. The CDR3 loop spans 14 amino acids. Germline values: CDR1 KGHSH, CDR2 LQKENI.

Details on this clonotype: A much larger clone lies one base from this, so it may be a read error. CDR3 amino acids: CASSLWTGGGEKLFF. The CDR3 DNA reads as TGTGCCAGCAGTCTCTGGACAGGGGGAGGTGAAAAACTGTTTTTT. The chain couples TRBV12-3 or TRBV12-4 to TRBJ1-4, with 10 bases fitting TRBD1. J lost 7 bases, V lost 5 bases, and 7 bases had no gene match. The CDR3 consists of 15 residues.

The sample holds a few counts of this clonotype. The chain combines TRBV7-7 with TRBJ2-1; 9 nucleotides align to TRBD2. Germline CDR1 and CDR2: SSHAT and FNYEAQ (reference sequence). The CDR3 covers 16 residues. V shed 5 bases, J shed 2 bases, and the junction held 7 bases outside the gene matches. The CDR3 loop reads CASSPIAGAPYNEQFF. CDR3 coding DNA: TGTGCCAGCAGCCCAATAGCGGGGGCCCCCTACAATGAGCAGTTCTTC.

This clonotype occurred a few times. V is TRBV29-1 and J is TRBJ2-3; D is tentatively TRBD1 or TRBD2 (5 bases each). Germline V gene sequence: CDR1 SQVTM, CDR2 ANQGSEA. Trimming cost V 5 bases and J 0 bases, with 9 bases left between them. This CDR3 is 13 amino acids long. The CDR3 region has the DNA TGCAGCGTTCAGGGAGACAGCACAGATACGCAGTATTTT. Translated: CSVQGDSTDTQYF.

This clonotype occurred a few times. The chain couples TRBV7-2 to TRBJ1-2; weak D call: TRBD1 (6 bases). Trimming took off 4 bases at V and 8 bases at J, with 11 bases between the two ends. Germline lookup yields CDR1 SGHTA and CDR2 FQGNSA. The CDR3 totals 12 residues. In DNA form, the CDR3 reads TGTGCCAGCAGCTCCTACAGGGCCGGCTACACCTTC. Protein: CASSSYRAGYTF.

This clonotype was recorded many times. J is TRBJ2-1 and V is TRBV10-2; D call uncertain. The V gene's germline CDR1 is WSHSY and CDR2 SAAADI. This CDR3 has 12 amino acids. With 2 bases removed from V and 10 bases from J, the gap between germline ends came to 9 bases. This CDR3 is CASSETASEQFF. The CDR3 region has the DNA TGCGCCAGCAGTGAGACGGCTTCCGAGCAGTTCTTC.

This clonotype turned up a few times. The J gene is TRBJ1-2, the V gene TRBV20-1; D uncertain. V lost 6 bases and J lost 7, with 6 bases in between. CDR1 is DFQATT and CDR2 is SNEGSKA in the germline V gene (reference sequence). The CDR3 runs to 9 residues. CDR3 loop: CSAHGGYTF. In DNA form, the CDR3 reads TGCAGTGCCCATGGTGGCTACACCTTC.

This clonotype has more than one count but fewer than ten. The chain combines TRBV9 with TRBJ2-7; D assignment may be TRBD1 or TRBD2 (5 bases each). Trimming removed 3 bases from V and 3 bases from J, with 10 bases in between. The CDR3 sequence is 13 residues long. Looked up from germline, CDR1 is SGDLS and CDR2 is YYNGEE. The CDR3 region has the DNA TGTGCCAGCAGCGAGGGACCGGGCTACGAGCAGTACTTC. Translating gives CASSEGPGYEQYF.

The rearrangement uses TRBV5-4 and TRBJ1-1; D call uncertain. From germline, CDR1 is SGHNT and CDR2 YYREEE (reference sequence). Deletions cut 0 bases from V and 5 bases from J, with 8 bases between. The CDR3 is 13 amino acids. The CDR3 DNA reads TGTGCCAGCAGCTTGGTGCTTGGAACTGAAGCTTTCTTT. It encodes CASSLVLGTEAFF.

CDR3 protein: CASSAGSSVYYGYTF. CDR3 nucleotides: TGCGCCAGCAGCGCCGGATCCTCAGTGTACTATGGCTACACCTTC. The rearrangement links TRBV5-1 to TRBJ1-2; no reliable D call. Looked up from germline, CDR1 is SGHRS and CDR2 is YFSETQ. Deletions cut 4 bases from V and 3 bases from J, with 16 bases between. The CDR3 runs to 15 residues.

The chain joins TRBV5-5 to TRBJ2-5; D is uncertain. The V gene lost 2 bases and the J gene lost 2 bases, with 7 bases spanning the gap. The CDR3 extends over 13 amino acids. Germline assignment: CDR1 SGHKS and CDR2 YYEKEE (reference sequence). The CDR3 spells CASSFGHQETQYF. The CDR3 region has the DNA TGTGCCAGCAGCTTTGGTCATCAAGAGACCCAGTACTTC.

This clonotype was recorded at least ten times. This chain links TRBV3-1 with TRBJ2-7; possibly TRBD1 or TRBD2 for D (5 bases each). CDR3 length: 15 amino acids. Germline V CDR1 and CDR2: LGHDT, YNNKEL (reference sequence). The V gene lost 1 base and the J gene lost 4 bases, with 14 bases spanning the gap. CDR3 sequence (DNA): TGTGCCAGCAGCCAAGTTAGGGGACGGACGTACGAGCAGTACTTC. Its protein product is CASSQVRGRTYEQYF.

The chain employs TRBV6-5 and TRBJ2-3, with D tentatively TRBD1 or TRBD2 (5 bases each). Trimming took 4 bases from V and 6 from J, leaving 17 bases between them. The CDR3 runs 15 residues. CDR1 and CDR2 from the germline V gene are MNHEY and SVGAGI. The CDR3 loop is CASSFTGDGADTQYF. The CDR3 DNA is TGTGCCAGCAGTTTCACTGGGGACGGGGCGGATACGCAGTATTTT.

J is TRBJ1-1 and V is TRBV6-5; D is possibly TRBD1 (5 bases). Germline-derived CDR1 and CDR2 are MNHEY and SVGAGI. Trimming cost V 7 bases and J 0 bases, with 9 bases left between them. There are 13 residues in the CDR3. The CDR3 region has the DNA TGTGCCAGCACCGCAGGGCTGAACACTGAAGCTTTCTTT. It encodes CASTAGLNTEAFF.